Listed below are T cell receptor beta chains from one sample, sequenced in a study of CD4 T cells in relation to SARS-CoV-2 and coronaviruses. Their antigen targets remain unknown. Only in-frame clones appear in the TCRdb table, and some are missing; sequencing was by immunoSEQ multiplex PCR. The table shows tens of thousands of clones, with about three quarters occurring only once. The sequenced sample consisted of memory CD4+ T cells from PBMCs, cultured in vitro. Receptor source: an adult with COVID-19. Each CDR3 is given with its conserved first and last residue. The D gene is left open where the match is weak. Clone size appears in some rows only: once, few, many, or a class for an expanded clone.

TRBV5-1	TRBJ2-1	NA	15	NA	CASTLSGLLDNEQFF	TGCGCCAGCACCCTCTCGGGACTTCTAGACAATGAGCAGTTCTTC
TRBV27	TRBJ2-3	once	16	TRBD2	CASSLSLAGGTDTQYF	TGTGCCAGCAGTTTATCACTAGCGGGAGGCACAGATACGCAGTATTTT
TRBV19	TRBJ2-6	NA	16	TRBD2	CASKGREGSGANVLTF	TGTGCCAGTAAGGGGCGGGAGGGCTCTGGGGCCAACGTCCTGACTTTC
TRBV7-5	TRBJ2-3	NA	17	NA	CVRSLAEGTGGTDTQYF	TGTGTCAGAAGCTTAGCGGAAGGGACAGGGGGCACAGATACGCAGTATTTT
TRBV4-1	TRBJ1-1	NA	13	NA	CASSHDVGTEAFF	TGCGCCAGCAGCCACGACGTCGGCACTGAAGCTTTCTTT
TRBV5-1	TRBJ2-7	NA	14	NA	CASSLVGGDYEQYF	TGCGCCAGCAGCTTGGTGGGCGGAGACTACGAGCAGTACTTC
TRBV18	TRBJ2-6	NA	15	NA	CASSHQTSGANVLTF	TGTGCCAGCTCACATCAGACCTCTGGGGCCAACGTCCTGACTTTC
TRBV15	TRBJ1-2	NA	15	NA	CATSRVRTGNRGYTF	TGTGCCACCAGCAGAGTTCGGACGGGAAACAGAGGCTACACCTTC
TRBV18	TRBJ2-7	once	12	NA	CASSPEGYEQYF	TGTGCCAGCTCACCAGAGGGTTACGAGCAGTACTTC
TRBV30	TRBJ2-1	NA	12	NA	CAWSANTNEQFF	TGTGCCTGGAGTGCTAACACCAACGAGCAGTTCTTC
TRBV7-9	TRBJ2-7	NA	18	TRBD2	CASSLGVSSGSASYEQYF	TGTGCCAGCAGCTTAGGGGTTTCTAGCGGGAGTGCGTCCTACGAGCAGTACTTC
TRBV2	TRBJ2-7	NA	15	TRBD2	CASREHSGRADEQYF	TGTGCCAGCAGGGAACATAGCGGGAGGGCAGACGAGCAGTACTTC
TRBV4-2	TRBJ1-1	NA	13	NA	CASNENRELQAFF	TGTGCCAGCAACGAAAACCGGGAGCTCCAGGCTTTCTTT
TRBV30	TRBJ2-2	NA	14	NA	CAWSVSRATGELFF	TGTGCCTGGAGTGTCTCAAGGGCCACCGGGGAGCTGTTTTTT
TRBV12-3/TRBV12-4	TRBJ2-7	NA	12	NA	CASSFLRHEQYF	TGTGCCAGCAGTTTTTTACGTCACGAGCAGTACTTC
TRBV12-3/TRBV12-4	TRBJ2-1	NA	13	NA	CASSFGAYNEQFF	TGTGCCAGCAGTTTTGGGGCATACAATGAGCAGTTCTTC
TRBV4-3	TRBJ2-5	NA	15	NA	CASSQGSGNQETQYF	TGCGCCAGCAGCCAAGGGAGCGGTAATCAAGAGACCCAGTACTTC
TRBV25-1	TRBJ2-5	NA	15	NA	CASSAVSLLQETQYF	TGTGCCAGCAGTGCCGTCTCCCTTTTACAAGAGACCCAGTACTTC
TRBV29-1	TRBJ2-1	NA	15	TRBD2	CSVPSLAGVRNEQFF	TGCAGCGTCCCGTCGCTAGCGGGAGTTCGTAATGAGCAGTTCTTC
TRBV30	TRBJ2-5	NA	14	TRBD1	CAWRLTGAVETQYF	TGTGCCTGGAGACTGACAGGGGCTGTGGAGACCCAGTACTTC